This T cell receptor (beta chain) was obtained from a study of cytomegalovirus exposure and HLA in healthy donors. Details on this clone: Its antigen is still unknown.

Study outcomes and limitations: Three chains linked to CMV were shown in vitro to be specific for CMV antigens.

V shed 5 bases, J shed 6 bases, and the junction held 5 bases outside the gene matches. The length of the CDR3 is 15 residues. The germline V gene encodes CDR1 SQVTM and CDR2 ANQGSEA. Primers for the PCR totalled 60 Vbeta and 13 Jbeta. The protocol was immunoSEQ multiplex PCR, while the TCRdb copy is restricted to in-frame clones and leaves out a portion. The data hold 180,000 or so clones, with 77% observed a single time. The clonotype was recovered from a man aged 18 to 30 in good health and CMV-seronegative. The sequenced material came from PBMCs. The chain joins TRBV29-1 to TRBJ2-3; 16 bases map to TRBD2. The CDR3 coding sequence is TGCAGCGTTATGGGACTAGCGGGAGGGTTGGATACGCAGTATTTT. Protein product: CSVMGLAGGLDTQYF.